One T cell receptor beta chain is described in this entry. In TCRdb, the reads were re-called with MiXCR into one record per CDR3 protein. The top ten clones hold roughly 2.9% of a sample with approximately 700,000 distinct CDR3 sequences, roughly 35% of them seen once. The entry originates in a study of T cell repertoires in cytomegalovirus infection. CDR3 length equals 18 residues. Germline V CDR1 and CDR2: MNHEY, SVGEGT. The ends lost 8 bases at V and 4 bases at J; junction bases unmatched: 12. The material sequenced was PBMCs. V and J are TRBV6-2 or TRBV6-3 and TRBJ2-6; 12 bases line up with TRBD1. This clonotype was obtained from a human donor in good health (CMV status not recorded). Some clones in this sample may be carry-over from other donors' samples. CDR3 sequence (DNA): TGTGCCAGCCATCGGGCGGGACAGGGGGCTTCAGGGGCCAACGTCCTGACTTTC. Translating gives CASHRAGQGASGANVLTF.